This TCR beta chain was identified during a study of T cells in Graves' hyperthyroidism and ophthalmopathy. RNA transcripts yielded amplified TCR beta CDR3 regions. An initial round of RT-PCR targeting the TCR CDR3 relied on the HTBI primer set. TCRdb called the multiplex PCR reads again in MiXCR, with one record for every CDR3 protein. This table holds 360,000 or so distinct CDR3 sequences, 13% to 15% found once. In its sample, this clonotype was seen many times. Sequenced material: blood. The receptor's source is a woman between 55 and 75 years old with Graves' ophthalmopathy.

CDR3 protein: CASRKGGSEAFF. As DNA, the CDR3 is TGTGCCAGCAGGAAAGGGGGAAGTGAAGCTTTCTTT. The rearrangement joins TRBV2 to TRBJ1-1; weak D call: TRBD1 (6 bases). Germline V lookup: CDR1 SNHLY, CDR2 FYNNEI. Trimming cost V 6 bases and J 7 bases, with 12 bases left between them. CDR3 length: 12 amino acids.